The 19 T cell receptor beta chains presented below share a single source sample, sequenced in a study of shared clonotypes between healthy human individuals. Clones were sequenced by immunoSEQ multiplex PCR, and TCRdb holds only the in-frame ones, with some missing. The sample has about 2,200,000 clones, under 95% seen once. Naive CD8 cells comprised CD45RO-negative, CCR7-positively selected cells, excluding terminally differentiated effector memory CD45RA+ cells. The sample taken for sequencing was naive CD8+ T cells from PBMCs. These receptors were obtained from a man aged 18 to 29 in good health. Some clones in this sample may be carry-over from other donors' samples.

The chain joins TRBV7-2 to TRBJ2-5; D is tentatively TRBD1 or TRBD2 (6 bases each). CDR1 and CDR2 (germline): SGHTA, FQGNSA. The CDR3 is made up of 17 amino acids. Trimming removed 5 bases from V and 1 base from J, with 20 bases in between. The CDR3 loop is CASSQSARGAGQETQYF. CDR3 coding DNA: TGTGCCAGCAGCCAATCCGCCAGGGGAGCGGGCCAAGAGACCCAGTACTTC.

This chain connects TRBV7-7 to TRBJ2-2, with TRBD2 identical over 7 bases. The J segment lost 7 bases and the V segment lost 3 bases, leaving 2 bases of the junction unmatched. CDR1 is SSHAT and CDR2 is FNYEAQ in the germline V gene (reference sequence). The CDR3 extends over 13 amino acids. Here the CDR3 reads CASSFTSDGELFF. The CDR3 DNA reads TGTGCCAGCAGCTTTACTAGCGACGGGGAGCTGTTTTTT.

The chain carries TRBV11-2 and TRBJ2-2, with D possibly TRBD2 on 6 matching bases. The V end was cut by 5 bases, the J end by 4 bases, with 20 bases between. The CDR3 runs 17 residues. Germline V gene data show CDR1 as SGHAT and CDR2 as FQNNGV. The CDR3 sequence: CASSPVMAEGFTGELFF. The CDR3 DNA reads as TGTGCCAGCAGCCCCGTCATGGCGGAGGGATTCACCGGGGAGCTGTTTTTT. The variable domain in full, completed from reference TRBV11-2 and TRBJ2-2, reads EAGVAQSPRYKIIEKRQSVAFWCNPISGHATLYWYQQILGQGPKLLIQFQNNGVVDDSQLPKDRFSAERLKGVDSTLKIQPAKLEDSAVYLCASSPVMAEGFTGELFFGEGSRLTVL.

This chain links TRBV30 with TRBJ2-1; 9 bases are a match to TRBD2. CDR1 is GTSNPN and CDR2 is SVGIG in the germline V gene (reference sequence). Trimming took 2 bases from V and 2 from J; bases not matched to a gene: 13. This CDR3 spans 18 amino acids. CDR3 residues: CAWSPKLVRGRAYNEQFF. CDR3 nucleotides: TGTGCCTGGAGTCCCAAATTGGTACGCGGGAGGGCCTACAATGAGCAGTTCTTC. The full variable domain, completed using reference TRBV30 and TRBJ2-1, is SQTIHQWPATLVQPVGSPLSLECTVEGTSNPNLYWYRQAAGRGLQLLFYSVGIGQISSEVPQNLSASRPQDRQFILSSKKLLLSDSGFYLCAWSPKLVRGRAYNEQFFGPGTRLTVL.

This chain connects TRBV29-1 to TRBJ2-7, with D perhaps matching TRBD1 or TRBD2 (5 bases each). The CDR3 extends over 12 amino acids. Between the trimmed V and J ends, which lost 6 bases and 2 bases, there was a span of 11 bases. The V gene's germline CDR1 is SQVTM and CDR2 ANQGSEA. CDR3 DNA: TGCAGCGTCCGGGGCGTTACCTACGAGCAGTACTTC. Protein: CSVRGVTYEQYF.

V gene TRBV7-9 combines with J gene TRBJ2-7; possibly TRBD1 for D (6 bases). Trimming removed 1 base from V and 5 bases from J, with 12 bases in between. The germline CDR1 and CDR2 sequences are SEHNR and FQNEAQ (reference sequence). The CDR3 runs to 14 residues. CDR3 DNA sequence: TGTGCCAGCAGCTTAGAGGGGGAATCCCACGAGCAGTACTTC. It yields the protein CASSLEGESHEQYF.

With respect to this clone: The sample holds other DNA sequences that translate to the same CDR3. The chain combines TRBV2 with TRBJ2-5; D unclear. Trimming left V 3 bases short and J 7 bases short, with 3 bases between. This CDR3 has 10 amino acids. The V gene's germline CDR1 is SNHLY and CDR2 FYNNEI. The CDR3 reads CASSDGTQYF. The CDR3 DNA follows: TGTGCCAGCAGTGATGGGACCCAGTACTTC. Combining the CDR3 with reference TRBV2 and TRBJ2-5 gives the whole variable domain EPEVTQTPSHQVTQMGQEVILRCVPISNHLYFYWYRQILGQKVEFLVSFYNNEISEKSEIFDDQFSVERPDGSNFTLKIRSTKLEDSAMYFCASSDGTQYFGPGTRLLVL.

The chain recombines TRBV11-2 with TRBJ2-7; no definite D call. Trimming stripped 1 base from V and 0 bases from J, with 13 bases between. Germline V gene lookup returns CDR1 SGHAT and CDR2 FQNNGV. This CDR3 has 16 residues. CDR3 bases: TGTGCCAGCAGCTTAGGGCTCATCGAGGACTCCTACGAGCAGTACTTC. Translation: CASSLGLIEDSYEQYF.

This clone was counted a few times. The chain carries TRBV7-2 and TRBJ1-3, with D possibly being TRBD1 (5 bases). Trimming cost V 5 bases and J 4 bases, with 15 bases left between them. There are 15 residues in the CDR3. Germline V gene sequence: CDR1 SGHTA, CDR2 FQGNSA. CDR3 nucleotides: TGTGCCAGCAGCATGAGGGACTTCTCCGGAAACACCATATATTTT. Translated, it gives CASSMRDFSGNTIYF.

The genes are TRBV5-1 and TRBJ2-3; 7 bases line up with TRBD2. This CDR3 comprises 15 residues. With V trimmed by 0 bases and J by 0 bases, 1 base remained unmatched. CDR1 and CDR2 (germline): SGHRS, YFSETQ. The CDR3, as DNA: TGCGCCAGCAGCTTGGGACTAGCTAGCACAGATACGCAGTATTTT. The encoded protein is CASSLGLASTDTQYF.

The chain is built from TRBV7-2 and TRBJ2-7, with 8 bases identical to TRBD1. Germline CDR1 reads SGHTA; CDR2 reads FQGNSA. Trimming took 1 base from V and 5 from J; bases not matched to a gene: 4. CDR3 size: 14 residues. The CDR3 DNA reads TGTGCCAGCAGCTTAGGACAGGGGCCCAACGAGCAGTACTTC. Its translation: CASSLGQGPNEQYF.

The gene calls are TRBV6-5 and TRBJ2-2; D possibly uses TRBD1 or TRBD2 (7 bases each). Germline values: CDR1 MNHEY, CDR2 SVGAGI. This CDR3 has 13 residues. Trimming left V 6 bases short and J 10 bases short, with 15 bases between. CDR3 DNA sequence: TGTGCCAGCAGCCAGGGGGGGGGCATGGAGCTGTTTTTT. Its translation is CASSQGGGMELFF.

The chain carries TRBV4-3 and TRBJ1-5; 7 nucleotides agree with TRBD1. This CDR3 comprises 15 residues. The trim removed 4 bases at V and 6 bases at J, leaving 9 bases unmatched. Germline V lookup: CDR1 LGHNA, CDR2 YSLEER. CDR3 loop: CASSPTRDRGQPQHF. CDR3 coding DNA: TGCGCCAGCAGCCCAACCCGGGACAGAGGTCAGCCCCAGCATTTT.

The rearrangement links TRBV15 to TRBJ1-1; D unresolved. Germline-derived CDR1 and CDR2 are LNHNV and YYDKDF (reference sequence). V was cut by 4 bases and J by 0 bases, with 6 bases left in between. This CDR3 comprises 13 residues. Here the CDR3 reads CATSILMNTEAFF. DNA for the CDR3: TGTGCCACCAGCATTCTGATGAACACTGAAGCTTTCTTT.

CDR3 sequence reads: CASSLWSDEQYF. DNA of the CDR3: TGTGCCAGCAGTTTATGGAGCGACGAGCAGTACTTC. The V gene is TRBV28, the J gene TRBJ2-7; D ambiguous. CDR1 and CDR2 (germline): MDHEN, SYDVKM. Deletions cut 0 bases from V and 5 bases from J, with 5 bases between. This CDR3 is 12 amino acids long.

The rearrangement uses TRBV28 and TRBJ2-2; 11 nucleotides align to TRBD2. The length of the CDR3 is 15 residues. V trimming: 5 bases; J trimming: 7 bases; junction bases outside the gene matches: 6. Germline CDR1 is MDHEN and CDR2 is SYDVKM. The CDR3 nucleotides read TGTGCCAGCAGTATAGCGGGAGGGCGCAGCGGGGAGCTGTTTTTT. This codes for CASSIAGGRSGELFF.

Concerning this clone itself: This CDR3 is also generated by other DNA sequences in the sample. This sequence joins TRBV9 and TRBJ1-2; 9 bases align to TRBD1. The germline V gene has CDR1 SGDLS and CDR2 YYNGEE. After removal of 2 bases from V and 3 bases from J, the junction contained 5 bases not matched to a gene. The CDR3 contains 15 residues. The CDR3 spells CASSVSQGAHYGYTF. CDR3 coding DNA: TGTGCCAGCAGCGTTTCACAGGGGGCTCACTATGGCTACACCTTC.

The chain couples TRBV28 to TRBJ1-1; unclear D gene. The CDR3 consists of 13 residues. The germline CDR1 and CDR2 sequences are MDHEN and SYDVKM. V was trimmed by 8 bases and J by 4 bases, leaving 14 bases between them. CDR3 DNA: TGTGCCAGCGTACAGACGATGGGCACTGAAGCTTTCTTT. This translates into CASVQTMGTEAFF.

The V gene is TRBV25-1, the J gene TRBJ2-4; possible D gene TRBD1, 5 bases. The CDR3 sequence is 14 residues long. The germline V gene has CDR1 MGHDK and CDR2 SYGVNS. Between the trimmed V and J ends, which lost 1 base and 7 bases, there was a span of 11 bases. CDR3 region: CASSESGWQNIQYF. CDR3 nucleotide sequence: TGTGCCAGCAGTGAATCAGGGTGGCAGAACATTCAGTACTTC.